These 3 T cell receptor beta chains were sequenced from one sample in a study of T cells after yellow fever vaccination. TCRdb used MiXCR to reprocess the 5' RACE reads, holding one entry per CDR3 protein. The profile covers fewer than 400,000 distinct CDR3 sequences, with over 8.5% appearing a single time and 3.3% taken by the ten largest. Sequencing was performed on CD4+ T cells sorted from PBMCs, taken 45 days after the yellow fever booster vaccination. The receptors shown here come from a man younger than 35 who received the YFV17D yellow fever vaccine.

This clonotype was observed a handful of times. The chain joins TRBV10-3 to TRBJ2-3, with TRBD2 identical over 7 bases. This CDR3 region has 14 residues. J gave up 2 bases and V 6 bases, and 5 bases lay outside the gene matches. The germline V gene encodes CDR1 ENHRY and CDR2 SYGVKD. CDR3 coding DNA: TGTGCCATCAGGGGGGAGGGATACACAGATACGCAGTATTTT. Translation: CAIRGEGYTDTQYF.

This clonotype was found many times. This chain connects TRBV7-9 to TRBJ1-3; D unresolved. This CDR3 has 13 residues. Between the trimmed V and J ends, which lost 4 bases and 3 bases, there was a span of 7 bases. Per the germline V gene, CDR1 is SEHNR and CDR2 is FQNEAQ (reference sequence). In DNA form, the CDR3 reads TGTGCCAGCAGCTCGACCCGTGGAAACACCATATATTTT. Its protein is CASSSTRGNTIYF.

The CDR3 loop reads CASNSPGYGYTF. In DNA form, the CDR3 reads TGCGCCAGCAACTCGCCTGGCTATGGCTACACCTTC. This chain links TRBV4-3 with TRBJ1-2, with D unclear. There are 12 residues in the CDR3. Trimming removed 7 bases at V and 4 bases at J, with 10 bases between. Germline loops: CDR1 LGHNA, CDR2 YSLEER.